The T cell receptor beta chain described here comes from a study of spatial heterogeneity in lung cancer (dated by TCRdb to between 2018 and 2021). Describing the broader study: Beta-chain transcripts were consistently detected in greater numbers than alpha-chain transcripts, which likely reflects a higher abundance of beta-chain transcripts. In the raw uncorrected reads, each unique combination of TCR and UMI appeared on average more than ten times. In non-small cell lung cancer, the study quantitatively compared TCR alpha and beta repertoires across several tumor regions, matched nontumor lung, and blood. Nonsynonymous mutation counts, determined by whole-exome sequencing of tumor tissue, were related to TCR repertoire features. At surgery, 200 or so tumor regions, around 68 matched nontumor lung samples and 56 PBMC samples were TCR-sequenced for both alpha and beta chains. Findings and caveats that apply to the study as a whole: Additional single-cell paired TCR alpha and beta sequencing was considered necessary to confirm, at a functional level, the hypothesis that regional TCRs recognize regional mutations. Ubiquitous expanded tumor TCRs were found in blood more often at tumor resection than at routine follow-up.

Reading the germline V gene gives CDR1 MGHRA and CDR2 YSYEKL. The CDR3 holds 15 amino acids from the cysteine to the phenylalanine. Solely the CDR3 DNA is kept, with 45 bases framed from the first base. Trimming costs V 1 base and J 9 bases, and their ends lie 13 bases apart. In the paper's terms, the time point label means: sample taken at primary tumor resection. TCR sequencing used whole RNA extracted from tumor and nontumor lung tissue, or from cryopreserved PBMC samples, without cell sorting. The donors were 65 to 85 patients from the lung TRACERx cohort who had early-stage, untreated non-small cell lung cancer. Patients were selected for TCR sequencing only if sufficient RNA was available from at least two tumor regions. The library was made by 5' RACE. Sequencing used a NextSeq 500. To allow correction of PCR and sequencing errors, the TCR library protocol tagged every TCR cDNA molecule with a unique molecular identifier. The authors' pipeline ran thus. TCR identification, UMI-based error correction and CDR3 extraction were all carried out with Decombinator tools. Expanded TCRs were defined as those above a frequency of 2 per 1,000, corresponding to the top 1% of the tumor frequency distribution. Each repertoire was subsampled 100 times to 5,000 TCRs, after which Renyi diversity was computed with the R vegan package. CDR3 similarity networks were built from amino acid triplet string-kernel similarity, with CDR3s being connected when pairwise similarity was above 0.82. TCRdb trimmed public reads at Q25 via fastp, called clones via MiXCR and kept in-frame beta chains. All rows with the same CDR3 protein become a single entry with the most common DNA and genes. The authors' filters were not applied to this entry. This sample comprises about 53,000 distinct CDR3 sequences, roughly 7.5% of them detected only once. The ten top clones hold about 3% of the sample.

The sample holds many counts of this clonotype. No antigen is known for it. Base qualities are not recorded, but no much larger clone differs from it by a single base. This sequence was found in a female donor with early-stage non-small cell lung cancer. The V and J segments used are TRBV4-1 and TRBJ2-6, with the D gene uncertain. The sample here was PBMCs, taken at surgery. The CDR3 reads CASSQVVWGGNVLTF. The bases are TGCGCCAGCAGCCAAGTTGTCTGGGGTGGCAACGTCCTGACTTTC.